This T cell receptor (beta chain) was obtained from a study of cytomegalovirus exposure and HLA in healthy donors. Study-wide points: Evidence from a later analysis indicated that most CMV-associated TCR beta chains looked HLA-restricted. Across donors, sequencing depth was assumed by presence/absence analyses to be roughly uniform. Among TCR sequences, most were rare, though some public TCRs appeared in many donors. Follow-up analysis found HLA locus-dependent TCR association rates, highest for DRB1 and lowest for HLA-C.

V was shortened by 7 bases and J by 4 bases, with 10 bases between the two germline ends. The germline gives CDR1 SEHNR, CDR2 FQNEAQ (reference sequence). The CDR3 is made up of 13 amino acids. This clone has only one observation. Its specificity is unknown. The study ran its PCR with 60 Vbeta and 13 Jbeta primers. The table came from immunoSEQ multiplex PCR; TCRdb's copy has only in-frame clones and leaves some out. This table holds around 190,000 clones, around 79% found once. The material sequenced was PBMCs. The J gene is TRBJ2-2, the V gene TRBV7-9; D gene unclear. The TCR was taken from a woman in her 50s in good health and CMV-seronegative. The CDR3 sequence is CASILASTGELFF. DNA for the CDR3: TGTGCCAGCATCCTGGCATCCACCGGGGAGCTGTTTTTT.